The clone carrying this T cell receptor (beta chain) was recorded once. The antigen is not known. The PCR made use of 60 Vbeta and 13 Jbeta primers. This table comes from immunoSEQ multiplex PCR, and its TCRdb copy is limited to in-frame clones, with some not included. The sample lists over 100,000 clones, around 73% seen once, with under 8.5% in the top ten. Germline CDR1 and CDR2: LNHNV and YYDKDF (reference sequence). Trimming removed 3 bases from V and 0 bases from J, with 15 bases in between. This CDR3 has 17 residues. The data stem from a study of cytomegalovirus exposure and HLA in healthy donors. General study points: It was about 180 TCR beta chains that were listed as cytomegalovirus-associated. Earlier findings revealed that most TCR beta V segments proved productive either about 90% or about 30% of the time.

The sequence came from a middle-aged man in good health and CMV-seronegative. Sequencing used PBMCs. The rearrangement uses TRBV15 and TRBJ1-5; D is ambiguous. The CDR3 region is CATSRHPCRYSNQPQHF. CDR3 DNA: TGTGCCACCAGCAGGCACCCATGCCGGTATAGCAATCAGCCCCAGCATTTT.